These 7 T cell receptor beta chains share one sample of origin, sequenced in a study of T cells in Graves' hyperthyroidism and ophthalmopathy. Amplification yielded TCR beta CDR3 regions, with RNA transcripts as the source. An initial round of RT-PCR targeting the TCR CDR3 relied on the HTBI primer set. From the multiplex PCR reads, TCRdb called clonotypes with MiXCR, one entry per CDR3 protein. The top ten clones hold more than 11% of a sample with around 500,000 distinct CDR3 sequences, 12% to 15% of them seen once. Sequenced sample: blood. These receptors were taken from a woman between 35 and 50 years old with Graves' hyperthyroidism.

This clonotype was found many times. V is TRBV3-1 and J is TRBJ2-1; a possible D gene is TRBD2 (6 bases). V lost 0 bases and J 5 bases, leaving 8 bases between the germline ends. The CDR3 contains 14 residues. CDR1 is LGHDT, CDR2 YNNKEL, per germline (reference sequence). The CDR3 is CASSQEWRDNEQFF. As DNA, the CDR3 is TGTGCCAGCAGCCAAGAGTGGAGGGACAATGAGCAGTTCTTC.

This clonotype was seen many times. The chain recombines TRBV10-3 with TRBJ2-7; D is possibly TRBD2 (5 bases). V lost 8 bases and J 2 bases, leaving 10 bases between the germline ends. The CDR3 spans 12 residues. Germline V lookup: CDR1 ENHRY, CDR2 SYGVKD. The chain's CDR3 is CAISRVTYEQYF. The CDR3 DNA reads TGTGCCATCTCGAGGGTAACCTACGAGCAGTACTTC.

Many counts were recorded for this clonotype. The V gene is TRBV5-1, the J gene TRBJ2-7, with TRBD1 matching 7 bases. V lost 4 bases to trimming and J lost 0 bases; unmatched junction nucleotides: 7. This CDR3 has 15 residues. The germline CDR1 and CDR2 sequences are SGHRS and YFSETQ. The CDR3 loop is CASSREGASSYEQYF. DNA of the CDR3: TGCGCCAGCAGCCGTGAGGGGGCGAGCTCCTACGAGCAGTACTTC.

The sample holds many counts of this clonotype. The chain uses TRBV20-1 and TRBJ2-3; TRBD2 is a possible D gene (6 bases). V was clipped by 3 bases and J by 1 base, with 17 bases between them. This CDR3 has 16 amino acids. In germline, CDR1 is DFQATT, CDR2 SNEGSKA (reference sequence). The chain's CDR3 is CSASGTPNIGTDTQYF. CDR3 in DNA: TGCAGTGCTAGTGGGACTCCGAACATCGGCACAGATACGCAGTATTTT.

This clonotype was seen at least ten times. This chain connects TRBV2 to TRBJ2-1; D ambiguous. V was clipped by 2 bases and J by 5 bases, with 7 bases between them. The germline V gene has CDR1 SNHLY and CDR2 FYNNEI. This CDR3 has 13 amino acids. Here the CDR3 reads CASSELLNNEQFF. The CDR3 region has the DNA TGTGCCAGCAGTGAACTACTTAACAATGAGCAGTTCTTC.

The V gene is TRBV2, the J gene TRBJ1-5; 7 nucleotides agree with TRBD1. CDR3 length: 16 residues. Germline V lookup: CDR1 SNHLY, CDR2 FYNNEI. V was pared by 8 bases and J by 2 bases, with 12 bases of the junction left unmatched. The CDR3 is CASQNSGTAGNQPQHF. In nucleotides, the CDR3 is TGTGCCAGCCAAAACTCCGGGACAGCGGGCAATCAGCCCCAGCATTTT.

This clonotype was seen at least ten times. This chain joins TRBV7-2 and TRBJ1-2, with 7 bases identical to TRBD1. CDR1 SGHTA and CDR2 FQGNSA come from the germline V gene. This CDR3 is built from 16 residues. J was trimmed by 2 bases and V by 5 bases; bases with no gene match: 11. The CDR3 reads CASSPGGQGWNYGYTF. In DNA form, the CDR3 reads TGTGCCAGCAGCCCAGGGGGGCAGGGATGGAACTATGGCTACACCTTC.